This passage covers 13 T cell receptor beta chains from one sample sequenced in a study of blood T cell repertoires in COVID-19. Profiling relied on immunoSEQ multiplex PCR, and the TCRdb table lists in-frame clones only, not all of them. The data show about 370,000 clones, with around 87% seen just once and around 1% held by the top ten. The specimen sequenced was PBMCs or T cells enriched from blood (not recorded which). These receptors were obtained from a man between 18 and 35 years old who had recovered from COVID-19.

This clone has a handful of counts. The chain employs TRBV7-2 and TRBJ1-1; 8 bases agree with TRBD1. This CDR3 comprises 14 residues. The V gene's germline CDR1 is SGHTA and CDR2 FQGNSA. The trim removed 3 bases at V and 0 bases at J, leaving 0 bases unmatched. CDR3 protein: CASSLGQVNTEAFF. CDR3 sequence (DNA): TGTGCCAGCAGCTTGGGACAGGTGAACACTGAAGCTTTCTTT.

This sequence joins TRBV5-1 and TRBJ2-1, with 9 bases matching TRBD2. Germline CDR1 is SGHRS and CDR2 is YFSETQ. The CDR3 loop spans 16 amino acids. The V segment lost 0 bases and the J segment 9 bases; nucleotides outside the gene matches: 10. The CDR3 DNA is TGCGCCAGCAGCTTGGATGGCGGGGGGGCTTCTTCTGAGCAGTTCTTC. Translated: CASSLDGGGASSEQFF.

V and J are TRBV7-2 and TRBJ1-5; 8 nucleotides match TRBD1. The germline gives CDR1 SGHTA, CDR2 FQGNSA. The CDR3 extends over 16 amino acids. Trimming removed 6 bases from V and 2 bases from J; junction bases left unmatched: 9. CDR3 residues: CASRLTMTGGNQPQHF. The CDR3 DNA sequence: TGTGCCAGCAGACTTACGATGACAGGGGGCAATCAGCCCCAGCATTTT. The whole variable domain, remainder taken from reference TRBV7-2 and TRBJ1-5, is GAGVSQSPSNKVTEKGKDVELRCDPISGHTALYWYRQSLGQGLEFLIYFQGNSAPDKSGLPSDRFSAERTGGSVSTLTIQRTQQEDSAVYLCASRLTMTGGNQPQHFGDGTRLSIL.

The chain links TRBV7-3 to TRBJ2-3; the D gene is possibly TRBD2 (7 bases). V lost 5 bases and J 3 bases, leaving 18 bases between the germline ends. Germline-derived CDR1 and CDR2 are SGHTA and FQGTGA. This CDR3 is 16 amino acids long. CDR3 residues: CASSPRGGAGTDTQYF. CDR3 DNA sequence: TGTGCCAGCAGCCCTAGGGGGGGGGCAGGAACAGATACGCAGTATTTT.

The rearrangement joins TRBV2 to TRBJ2-7; TRBD2 agrees at 8 bases. Unmatched junction bases numbered 15, after V lost 4 bases and J lost 4 bases. In germline, CDR1 is SNHLY, CDR2 FYNNEI. The CDR3 extends over 17 amino acids. This CDR3 reads CASSVSSGSATPYEQYF. In DNA, the CDR3 is TGTGCCAGCAGTGTCTCGAGCGGGAGCGCTACCCCGTACGAGCAGTACTTC.

Here the CDR3 reads CASSQSGGAYTDTQYF. CDR3 bases: TGTGCCAGCAGCCAAAGCGGGGGGGCTTATACAGATACGCAGTATTTT. The V gene is TRBV7-9, the J gene TRBJ2-3; 10 bases map to TRBD2. Germline values: CDR1 SEHNR, CDR2 FQNEAQ (reference sequence). Unmatched junction bases numbered 8, after V lost 5 bases and J lost 3 bases. The CDR3 length is 16 residues.

The chain is built from TRBV30 and TRBJ1-1; D not certain. This CDR3 is built from 11 residues. V lost 3 bases, J lost 8 bases, and 10 bases lay in between. Germline assignment: CDR1 GTSNPN and CDR2 SVGIG (reference sequence). In DNA form, the CDR3 reads TGTGCCTGGAGACTAGGCCTCGAAGCTTTCTTT. Encoded protein: CAWRLGLEAFF.

The chain has TRBV7-2 and TRBJ1-5; 7 bases are a match to TRBD1. Germline CDR1 SGHTA, CDR2 FQGNSA. This CDR3 is built from 13 residues. The V segment lost 7 bases and the J segment 4 bases; nucleotides outside the gene matches: 4. The CDR3 nucleotides are TGTGCCAGCAATAGGGACAGAAATCAGCCCCAGCATTTT. The encoded protein is CASNRDRNQPQHF.

This rearrangement joins TRBV6-5 to TRBJ2-7; 7 bases line up with TRBD1. This CDR3 is built from 14 residues. Germline V gene sequence: CDR1 MNHEY, CDR2 SVGAGI. With V trimmed by 3 bases and J by 6 bases, 8 bases remained unmatched. The CDR3 protein is CASSYAGDRAEQYF. CDR3 in DNA: TGTGCCAGCAGTTATGCAGGAGACAGGGCCGAGCAGTACTTC.

This rearrangement joins TRBV18 to TRBJ2-3; D gene ambiguous. Germline lookup yields CDR1 KGHSH and CDR2 LQKENI. The CDR3 covers 14 residues. V gave up 2 bases and J gave up 2 bases, with 8 bases separating them. CDR3 DNA sequence: TGTGCCAGCTCACCAAACCAGGCCACAGATACGCAGTATTTT. This encodes CASSPNQATDTQYF.

Comment on this clone: Other DNA sequences in the same sample also yield this CDR3. This chain connects TRBV9 to TRBJ2-3; TRBD2 agrees at 12 bases. This CDR3 is built from 16 residues. Germline V CDR1 and CDR2: SGDLS, YYNGEE. V was clipped by 2 bases and J by 2 bases; unmatched bases: 3. The CDR3 DNA sequence: TGTGCCAGCAGCGTGACTAGCGGGGGTTTCACAGATACGCAGTATTTT. Its protein is CASSVTSGGFTDTQYF.

The chain is built from TRBV6-1 and TRBJ1-1; D gene ambiguous. Trimming removed 1 base from V and 0 bases from J, with 6 bases in between. The CDR3 runs 14 residues. Germline-derived CDR1 and CDR2 are MNHNS and SASEGT. CDR3 amino acids: CASSEGDLNTEAFF. The CDR3 nucleotides read TGTGCCAGCAGTGAAGGCGATTTGAACACTGAAGCTTTCTTT.

The chain carries TRBV19 and TRBJ1-1, with 7 nucleotides matching TRBD1. The CDR3 consists of 14 residues. The junction had 4 bases not matched to a gene; V was cut back by 6 bases and J by 0 bases. Germline V gene data show CDR1 as LNHDA and CDR2 as SQIVND (reference sequence). The CDR3 loop reads CASSRQGVNTEAFF. The CDR3 bases are TGTGCCAGTAGCCGACAGGGCGTGAACACTGAAGCTTTCTTT.